A selection of T cell receptor beta chains follows, all from one sample in a study of Graves' ophthalmopathy and Graves' hyperthyroidism. TCRdb recomputed calls from the multiplex PCR reads with MiXCR, one row per CDR3 protein. The data contain hundreds of thousands of distinct CDR3 sequences, roughly 20% of them seen just once; the ten biggest clones take up roughly 6.9%. Source material: peripheral blood. These receptors all stem from a woman younger than 35 with stable Graves' hyperthyroidism. Some clones in this sample may be carry-over from other donors' samples. CDR3s include the opening cysteine and the closing phenylalanine or tryptophan. The order of the fields is D gene, J gene, V gene, clone size, CDR3 length, CDR3 protein, CDR3 DNA. A D gene is named only where the DNA matches it firmly. Size is omitted from some rows. Given values are once, few, many or a class for expanded clones.

d_gene: .
j_gene: TRBJ1-1
v_gene: TRBV27
abundance: many
len: 11
CDR3aa: CASSTGSEAFF
CDR3nt: TGTGCCAGCAGTACAGGGTCTGAAGCTTTCTTT

d_gene: .
j_gene: TRBJ2-7
v_gene: TRBV29-1
abundance: .
len: 16
CDR3aa: CSVEDSEPRGSYEQYF
CDR3nt: TGCAGCGTTGAAGATTCGGAGCCAAGAGGCTCCTACGAGCAGTACTTC

d_gene: .
j_gene: TRBJ1-2
v_gene: TRBV5-1
abundance: few
len: 15
CDR3aa: CASSLTPIGYYGYTF
CDR3nt: TGCGCCAGCAGCCTGACCCCAATAGGCTACTATGGTTACACCTTC

d_gene: .
j_gene: TRBJ2-7
v_gene: TRBV6-2/TRBV6-3
abundance: many
len: 16
CDR3aa: CASSLFSGGLSYEQYF
CDR3nt: TGTGCCAGCAGTCTCTTTAGCGGCGGCCTTTCCTACGAGCAGTACTTC

d_gene: TRBD1
j_gene: TRBJ2-7
v_gene: TRBV20-1
abundance: .
len: 15
CDR3aa: CSARDVAGGHYEQYF
CDR3nt: TGCAGTGCTAGAGATGTTGCAGGGGGCCACTACGAGCAGTACTTC

d_gene: .
j_gene: TRBJ1-3
v_gene: TRBV5-1
abundance: many
len: 15
CDR3aa: CASSLEVGKGNTIYF
CDR3nt: TGCGCCAGCAGCTTGGAAGTAGGGAAAGGAAACACCATATATTTT

d_gene: .
j_gene: TRBJ2-5
v_gene: TRBV3-1
abundance: many
len: 13
CDR3aa: CASSQGAGKTQYF
CDR3nt: TGTGCCAGCAGCCAAGGGGCGGGGAAGACCCAGTACTTC

d_gene: .
j_gene: TRBJ1-6
v_gene: TRBV7-2
abundance: .
len: 15
CDR3aa: CASSLEAGSDSPLHF
CDR3nt: TGTGCCAGCAGCTTAGAGGCAGGGTCGGATTCACCCCTCCACTTT

d_gene: .
j_gene: TRBJ1-2
v_gene: TRBV5-1
abundance: many
len: 12
CDR3aa: CASSFRNYGYTF
CDR3nt: TGCGCCAGCAGCTTCCGTAACTATGGCTACACCTTC

d_gene: TRBD1
j_gene: TRBJ1-2
v_gene: TRBV6-5
abundance: many
len: 15
CDR3aa: CASRTGTGDNYGYTF
CDR3nt: TGTGCCAGCAGGACCGGGACAGGGGATAACTATGGCTACACCTTC

d_gene: .
j_gene: TRBJ2-7
v_gene: TRBV6-5
abundance: .
len: 15
CDR3aa: CASSYSAWGEYEQYF
CDR3nt: TGTGCCAGCAGTTACTCGGCGTGGGGGGAGTACGAGCAGTACTTC

d_gene: .
j_gene: TRBJ1-2
v_gene: TRBV27
abundance: few
len: 14
CDR3aa: CASSSLPKGYGYTF
CDR3nt: TGTGCCAGCAGTTCCCTGCCCAAGGGCTATGGCTACACCTTC

d_gene: .
j_gene: TRBJ1-1
v_gene: TRBV19
abundance: many
len: 14
CDR3aa: CASTTQGLDTEAFF
CDR3nt: TGTGCCAGTACCACCCAGGGGCTGGACACTGAAGCTTTCTTT

d_gene: .
j_gene: TRBJ1-2
v_gene: TRBV15
abundance: many
len: 14
CDR3aa: CATSRVEPSYGYTF
CDR3nt: TGTGCCACCAGCAGAGTCGAACCCAGCTATGGCTACACCTTC

d_gene: TRBD1
j_gene: TRBJ1-6
v_gene: TRBV6-1
abundance: .
len: 15
CDR3aa: CASSASGQHNSPLHF
CDR3nt: TGTGCCAGCAGCGCTTCGGGACAGCATAATTCACCCCTCCACTTT

d_gene: .
j_gene: TRBJ1-1
v_gene: TRBV6-1
abundance: few
len: 13
CDR3aa: CASKTTGYTEAFF
CDR3nt: TGTGCCAGCAAAACAACAGGGTACACTGAAGCTTTCTTT

d_gene: .
j_gene: TRBJ1-2
v_gene: TRBV28
abundance: .
len: 15
CDR3aa: CASSLDEGWSYGYTF
CDR3nt: TGTGCCAGCAGCCTAGATGAGGGCTGGAGCTATGGCTACACCTTC

d_gene: .
j_gene: TRBJ1-1
v_gene: TRBV19
abundance: many
len: 15
CDR3aa: CASSIPTTGNTEAFF
CDR3nt: TGTGCCAGTAGTATCCCGACTACAGGGAACACTGAAGCTTTCTTT

d_gene: .
j_gene: TRBJ2-7
v_gene: TRBV4-1
abundance: few
len: 16
CDR3aa: CASSQARGRGYYEQYF
CDR3nt: TGCGCCAGCAGCCAAGCTAGGGGCAGGGGATACTACGAGCAGTACTTC

d_gene: .
j_gene: TRBJ1-2
v_gene: TRBV24-1
abundance: many
len: 14
CDR3aa: CATSTQAGTYGYTF
CDR3nt: TGTGCCACCAGCACCCAGGCGGGGACCTATGGCTACACCTTC

d_gene: .
j_gene: TRBJ1-2
v_gene: TRBV2
abundance: .
len: 13
CDR3aa: CASSQGHSYGYTF
CDR3nt: TGTGCCAGCAGCCAGGGACACAGCTATGGCTACACCTTC

d_gene: .
j_gene: TRBJ1-1
v_gene: TRBV10-1
abundance: .
len: 14
CDR3aa: CASNVDRLYTEAFF
CDR3nt: TGCGCCAGCAATGTAGACAGGCTTTACACTGAAGCTTTCTTT

d_gene: .
j_gene: TRBJ2-5
v_gene: TRBV28
abundance: .
len: 15
CDR3aa: CASSHWTNGKGTQYF
CDR3nt: TGTGCCAGCAGTCACTGGACGAACGGAAAAGGGACCCAGTACTTC

d_gene: .
j_gene: TRBJ1-6
v_gene: TRBV7-9
abundance: .
len: 17
CDR3aa: CASSLAPGLDYNSPLHF
CDR3nt: TGTGCCAGCAGCTTAGCCCCTGGACTCGACTATAATTCACCCCTCCACTTT

d_gene: .
j_gene: TRBJ1-3
v_gene: TRBV5-1
abundance: .
len: 15
CDR3aa: CASSLDTSSGNTIYF
CDR3nt: TGCGCCAGCAGCTTGGACACGTCCTCTGGAAACACCATATATTTT

d_gene: .
j_gene: TRBJ2-5
v_gene: TRBV7-6
abundance: many
len: 14
CDR3aa: CASSSSRALETQYF
CDR3nt: TGTGCCAGCAGCTCCTCCCGGGCTTTAGAGACCCAGTACTTC

d_gene: .
j_gene: TRBJ2-7
v_gene: TRBV20-1
abundance: many
len: 11
CDR3aa: CSAWPGGEQYF
CDR3nt: TGCAGTGCTTGGCCGGGCGGCGAGCAGTACTTC

d_gene: .
j_gene: TRBJ2-5
v_gene: TRBV7-9
abundance: many
len: 15
CDR3aa: CASSLSPGTRSPQYF
CDR3nt: TGTGCCAGCAGCTTATCCCCGGGTACGCGATCCCCCCAGTACTTC

d_gene: .
j_gene: TRBJ2-7
v_gene: TRBV4-1
abundance: few
len: 14
CDR3aa: CASSRLQFSYEQYF
CDR3nt: TGCGCCAGCAGCCGGTTACAGTTTTCCTACGAGCAGTACTTC

d_gene: TRBD1
j_gene: TRBJ1-6
v_gene: TRBV13
abundance: few
len: 15
CDR3aa: CASSSGGAVGSPLHF
CDR3nt: TGTGCCAGCAGCTCAGGGGGCGCGGTTGGCTCACCCCTCCACTTT

d_gene: TRBD2
j_gene: TRBJ2-7
v_gene: TRBV12-3/TRBV12-4
abundance: .
len: 18
CDR3aa: CASSSGLGGTSGSAEQYF
CDR3nt: TGTGCCAGCAGTTCCGGGCTCGGTGGGACTAGCGGGAGCGCCGAGCAGTACTTC

d_gene: .
j_gene: TRBJ1-2
v_gene: TRBV24-1
abundance: many
len: 12
CDR3aa: CATSEDAYGYTF
CDR3nt: TGTGCCACCAGTGAGGATGCGTATGGCTACACCTTC

d_gene: .
j_gene: TRBJ2-2
v_gene: TRBV6-2/TRBV6-3
abundance: .
len: 14
CDR3aa: CASSPSFRNGELFF
CDR3nt: TGTGCCAGCAGCCCATCATTTAGAAACGGGGAGCTGTTTTTT

d_gene: TRBD2
j_gene: TRBJ2-7
v_gene: TRBV10-1
abundance: many
len: 15
CDR3aa: CASSFLAGDPREQYF
CDR3nt: TGCGCCAGCAGTTTCTTAGCGGGAGACCCCCGGGAGCAGTACTTC

d_gene: .
j_gene: TRBJ1-1
v_gene: TRBV6-1
abundance: many
len: 15
CDR3aa: CASRVNLQGINEAFF
CDR3nt: TGTGCCAGCAGAGTCAACCTACAGGGAATAAATGAAGCTTTCTTT

d_gene: .
j_gene: TRBJ2-2
v_gene: TRBV9
abundance: .
len: 15
CDR3aa: CASSVGGQFAGELFF
CDR3nt: TGTGCCAGCAGCGTAGGGGGGCAGTTTGCCGGGGAGCTGTTTTTT

d_gene: .
j_gene: TRBJ2-7
v_gene: TRBV10-3
abundance: many
len: 15
CDR3aa: CAIRDLTGSSYEQYF
CDR3nt: TGTGCCATCAGGGACCTGACGGGTAGCTCCTACGAGCAGTACTTC

d_gene: .
j_gene: TRBJ2-2
v_gene: TRBV6-1
abundance: .
len: 15
CDR3aa: CASTRNADNTGELFF
CDR3nt: TGTGCCAGCACCCGAAATGCCGACAACACCGGGGAGCTGTTTTTT

d_gene: TRBD1
j_gene: TRBJ1-2
v_gene: TRBV7-2
abundance: many
len: 14
CDR3aa: CASSLDRLDYGYTF
CDR3nt: TGTGCCAGCAGCCTGGACAGGTTGGACTATGGCTACACCTTC

d_gene: TRBD1
j_gene: TRBJ1-1
v_gene: TRBV5-5
abundance: many
len: 15
CDR3aa: CASSTAGGANTEAFF
CDR3nt: TGTGCCAGCAGCACGGCAGGGGGAGCGAACACTGAAGCTTTCTTT

d_gene: .
j_gene: TRBJ2-6
v_gene: TRBV25-1
abundance: .
len: 15
CDR3aa: CASSEVRSGANVLTF
CDR3nt: TGTGCCAGCAGTGAGGTGAGGTCTGGGGCCAACGTCCTGACTTTC

d_gene: .
j_gene: TRBJ1-2
v_gene: TRBV24-1
abundance: many
len: 12
CDR3aa: CATSDSHNSYTF
CDR3nt: TGTGCCACCAGTGATAGTCACAACAGCTACACCTTC